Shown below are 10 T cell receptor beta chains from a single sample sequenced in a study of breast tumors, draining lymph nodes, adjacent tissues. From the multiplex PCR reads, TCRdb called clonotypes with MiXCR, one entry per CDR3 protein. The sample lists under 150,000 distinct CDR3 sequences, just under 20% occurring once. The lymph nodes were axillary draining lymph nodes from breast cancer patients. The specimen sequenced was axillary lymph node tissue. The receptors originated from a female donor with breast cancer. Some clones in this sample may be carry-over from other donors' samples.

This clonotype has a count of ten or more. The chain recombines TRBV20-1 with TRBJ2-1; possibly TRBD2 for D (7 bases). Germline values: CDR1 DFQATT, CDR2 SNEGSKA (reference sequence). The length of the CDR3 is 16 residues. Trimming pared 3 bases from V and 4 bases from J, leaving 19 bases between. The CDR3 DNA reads TGCAGTGCTAGCGTAGTTGGGGGGGCCATTTACAATGAGCAGTTCTTC. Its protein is CSASVVGGAIYNEQFF.

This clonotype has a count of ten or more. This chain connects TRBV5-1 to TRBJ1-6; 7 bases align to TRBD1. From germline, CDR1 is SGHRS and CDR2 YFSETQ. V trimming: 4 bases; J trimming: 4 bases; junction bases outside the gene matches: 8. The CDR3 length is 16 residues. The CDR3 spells CASSTGGQEYNSPLHF. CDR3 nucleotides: TGCGCCAGCAGCACCGGTGGACAGGAATATAATTCACCCCTCCACTTT. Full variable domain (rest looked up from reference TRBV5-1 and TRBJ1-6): KAGVTQTPRYLIKTRGQQVTLSCSPISGHRSVSWYQQTPGQGLQFLFEYFSETQRNKGNFPGRFSGRQFSNSRSEMNVSTLELGDSALYLCASSTGGQEYNSPLHFGNGTRLTVT.

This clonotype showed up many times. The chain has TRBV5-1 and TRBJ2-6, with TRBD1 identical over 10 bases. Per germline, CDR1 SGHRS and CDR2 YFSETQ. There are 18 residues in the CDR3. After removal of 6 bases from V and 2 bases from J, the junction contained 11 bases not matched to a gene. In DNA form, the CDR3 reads TGCGCCAGCACCTCCCGCGGACAGGGGGAAGCTGGGGCCAACGTCCTGACTTTC. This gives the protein CASTSRGQGEAGANVLTF.

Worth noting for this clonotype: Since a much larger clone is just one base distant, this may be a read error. The CDR3 DNA sequence: TGTGCCAGCGGTCCCAAACCCGGGAGGGCCTACAATGAGCAGTTCTTC. Encoded protein: CASGPKPGRAYNEQFF. The J gene is TRBJ2-1, the V gene TRBV6-6; 8 bases map to TRBD2. Germline CDR1 reads MNHNY; CDR2 reads SVGAGI (reference sequence). The CDR3 consists of 16 residues. Trimming removed 8 bases from V and 2 bases from J; junction bases left unmatched: 11.

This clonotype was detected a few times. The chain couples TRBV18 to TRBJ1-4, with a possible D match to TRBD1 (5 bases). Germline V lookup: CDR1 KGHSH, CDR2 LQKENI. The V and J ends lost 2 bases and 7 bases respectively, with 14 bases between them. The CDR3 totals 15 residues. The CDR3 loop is CASSPNRGAREKLFF. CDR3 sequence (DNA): TGTGCCAGCTCACCAAATAGAGGGGCGCGTGAAAAACTGTTTTTT.

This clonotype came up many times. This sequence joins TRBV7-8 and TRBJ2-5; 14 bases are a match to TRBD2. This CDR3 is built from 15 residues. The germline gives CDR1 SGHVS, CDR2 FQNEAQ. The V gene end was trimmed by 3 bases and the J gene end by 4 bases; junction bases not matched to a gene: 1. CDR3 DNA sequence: TGTGCCAGCAGCTTCGGGACTAGCGGGGGAGAGACCCAGTACTTC. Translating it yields CASSFGTSGGETQYF.

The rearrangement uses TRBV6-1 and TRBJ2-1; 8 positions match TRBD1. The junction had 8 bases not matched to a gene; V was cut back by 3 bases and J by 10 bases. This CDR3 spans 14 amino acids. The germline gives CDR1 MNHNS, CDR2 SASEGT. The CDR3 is CASSETGEPAEQFF. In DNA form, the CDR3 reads TGTGCCAGCAGTGAGACAGGGGAACCCGCGGAGCAGTTCTTC.

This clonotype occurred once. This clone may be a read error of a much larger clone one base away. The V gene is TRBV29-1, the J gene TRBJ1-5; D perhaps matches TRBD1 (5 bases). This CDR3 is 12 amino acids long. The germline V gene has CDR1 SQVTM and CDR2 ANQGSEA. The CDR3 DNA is TGCAGAGCTGACAGAAACAATCAGCCCCTGCATTTT. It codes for CRADRNNQPLHF.

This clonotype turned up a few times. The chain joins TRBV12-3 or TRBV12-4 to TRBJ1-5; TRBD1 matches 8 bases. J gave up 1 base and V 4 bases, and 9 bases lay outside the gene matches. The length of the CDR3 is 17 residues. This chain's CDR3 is CASSSFDRGRSNQPQHF. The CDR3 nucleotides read TGTGCCAGCAGTTCCTTCGACAGGGGTCGGAGCAATCAGCCCCAGCATTTT.

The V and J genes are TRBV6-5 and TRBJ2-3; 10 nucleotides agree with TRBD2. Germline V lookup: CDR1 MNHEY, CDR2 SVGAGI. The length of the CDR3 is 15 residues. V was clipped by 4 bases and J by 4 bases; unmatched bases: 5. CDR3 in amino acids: CASSSQAGGPDTQYF. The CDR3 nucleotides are TGTGCCAGCAGTTCGCAAGCGGGAGGGCCAGATACGCAGTATTTT.